Given below is one T cell receptor beta chain in context. Measured with immunoSEQ multiplex PCR; TCRdb has only the in-frame clones, and not every one. The profile shows hundreds of thousands of clones, roughly 73% of them singletons. This entry is derived from a study of shared clonotypes between healthy human individuals. The sequence derives from a woman in her twenties or thirties in good health. Source material: memory CD4+ T cells sorted from blood. Noted subset: CD45RA-negative fraction.

CDR3 in amino acids: CASRPQGAGGANVLTF. DNA for the CDR3: TGTGCCAGCAGGCCGCAGGGGGCGGGTGGGGCCAACGTCCTGACTTTC. The V and J genes are TRBV27 and TRBJ2-6; 8 positions match TRBD1. This CDR3 is built from 16 residues. The V gene's germline CDR1 is MNHEY and CDR2 SMNVEV (reference sequence). J was trimmed by 3 bases and V by 6 bases; bases with no gene match: 7.